The sequence of this T cell receptor (beta chain) was determined in a study of Ad26.COV2.S vaccination and SARS-CoV-2 variants. Notes on the study in general: Estimates derived from TCR breadth and depth analyses may have underestimated total T cell responses. There was reportedly substantial breadth in spike-specific CD8+ and CD4+ T cell responses after vaccination.

V lost 7 bases to trimming and J lost 5 bases, with 11 bases between them. This CDR3 contains 12 residues. Documented treatment: about 20 received Ad26.COV2.S at low or high dose, single or two shots; a few received placebo; per-sample allocation not given. The samples date from day 63 after the first vaccine or placebo injection. Only in-frame clones appear in the TCRdb table, and some are missing; sequencing was by immunoSEQ multiplex PCR. The sample lists just under 250,000 clones, roughly 90% occurring once. Remarks on this clone: Antigen: not known.

The source material was peripheral blood, sampled in a trial of Ad26.COV2.S vaccine versus placebo. The chain combines TRBV12-3 or TRBV12-4 with TRBJ1-2; perhaps TRBD1 as D (5 bases). This TCR was recovered from a person between 18 and 59 years old who received the Ad26.COV2.S COVID-19 vaccine or a placebo. The CDR3 nucleotides read TGTGCCAGCACCTCGACAGCGTATGGCTACACCTTC. Amino acid sequence: CASTSTAYGYTF.